Presented here are 19 T cell receptor beta chains from one specimen sequenced in a study of read filtering for tumor transcriptome and immune sequencing. This library used around 400 ng RNA and molecular barcoded adaptors spanning alpha/delta and beta/gamma chains. TCRdb called the reads again in MiXCR, with one record for every CDR3 protein. Of 85,000 to 100,000 distinct CDR3 sequences listed, around a fifth are singletons. Sequencing was performed on a population of CD138-negative cells sorted from bone marrow. These TCRs come from a donor over 35 with multiple myeloma.

This chain uses TRBV6-5 with TRBJ2-1; tentative D call: TRBD2 (7 bases). The CDR3 has 16 residues. Deletions cut 6 bases from V and 7 bases from J, with 22 bases between. In germline, CDR1 is MNHEY, CDR2 SVGAGI. CDR3 in amino acids: CASSRATRGAGNEQFF. CDR3 nucleotides: TGTGCCAGCAGCCGAGCCACTCGGGGGGCAGGGAATGAGCAGTTCTTC.

This clonotype was counted ten times or more. V is TRBV10-3 and J is TRBJ2-6; 16 bases line up with TRBD2. The V gene's germline CDR1 is ENHRY and CDR2 SYGVKD. Germline trimming cut 4 bases from V and 2 bases from J; bases unmatched to any gene: 5. This CDR3 spans 19 amino acids. In DNA form, the CDR3 reads TGTGCCATCAGTGCGGGACTAGCGGGGGGGATGACTGGGGCCAACGTCCTGACTTTC. It is translated as CAISAGLAGGMTGANVLTF.

The genes are TRBV2 and TRBJ2-7; either TRBD1 or TRBD2 may supply D (5 bases each). This CDR3 is 14 amino acids long. Germline V CDR1 and CDR2: SNHLY, FYNNEI. The V and J ends lost 7 bases and 1 base respectively, with 14 bases between them. The CDR3 loop is CASTFYGTSYEQYF. The CDR3 DNA is TGTGCCAGCACATTCTACGGGACGTCCTACGAGCAGTACTTC.

The rearrangement uses TRBV3-1 and TRBJ2-7; 10 bases are shared with TRBD1. Losses at the gene ends were 5 bases for V and 3 bases for J; bases not matched to a gene: 10. The CDR3 covers 16 residues. Germline values: CDR1 LGHDT, CDR2 YNNKEL (reference sequence). The CDR3 loop reads CASSDLTGTGDYEQYF. In DNA form, the CDR3 reads TGTGCCAGCAGCGACTTGACAGGGACAGGGGACTACGAGCAGTACTTC.

This clonotype was counted many times. The J gene is TRBJ1-6, the V gene TRBV7-2; the match to TRBD1 covers 7 bases. With V trimmed by 1 base and J by 10 bases, 4 bases remained unmatched. The CDR3 runs 14 residues. The germline V gene encodes CDR1 SGHTA and CDR2 FQGNSA. The CDR3 DNA is TGTGCCAGCAGCTTAGTGGAGGGGGCGTCACCCCTCCACTTT. It is translated as CASSLVEGASPLHF.

This clonotype was counted only a few times. The rearrangement joins TRBV5-1 to TRBJ2-3; the D is unclear. The CDR3 runs to 16 residues. Germline lookup yields CDR1 SGHRS and CDR2 YFSETQ. Trimming cost V 1 base and J 0 bases, with 12 bases left between them. The CDR3 spells CASSLPLGTSTDTQYF. The CDR3 coding sequence is TGCGCCAGCAGCTTGCCTCTCGGAACTAGCACAGATACGCAGTATTTT.

This clonotype was counted at least ten times. This sequence joins TRBV20-1 and TRBJ2-7, with D perhaps TRBD1 (5 bases). Trimming pared 0 bases from V and 0 bases from J, leaving 12 bases between. Germline loops: CDR1 DFQATT, CDR2 SNEGSKA (reference sequence). This CDR3 is built from 15 residues. The CDR3 reads CSARDPTGSSYEQYF. Written as DNA, the CDR3 is TGCAGTGCTAGAGATCCCACAGGCAGCTCCTACGAGCAGTACTTC.

The table lists this clonotype with many counts. The chain has TRBV2 and TRBJ2-3, with 7 bases fitting TRBD1. The CDR3 loop spans 13 amino acids. Trimming cost V 6 bases and J 4 bases; bases outside gene matches: 4. CDR1 is SNHLY and CDR2 is FYNNEI in the germline V gene. CDR3 in amino acids: CASSEQGSDTQYF. The CDR3 DNA follows: TGTGCCAGCAGCGAACAGGGGTCAGATACGCAGTATTTT.

V is TRBV11-2 and J is TRBJ2-5, with D uncertain. Trimming stripped 4 bases from V and 4 bases from J, with 16 bases between. The CDR3 runs 15 residues. The germline V gene has CDR1 SGHAT and CDR2 FQNNGV. CDR3 DNA sequence: TGTGCCAGCAGCTCGTTCGTCGGGTTGCGAGAGACCCAGTACTTC. Protein: CASSSFVGLRETQYF.

About this clonotype: One junction end does not reproduce the germline sequence, and a read error may be involved. The chain is built from TRBV19 and TRBJ2-1; D tentatively reads TRBD1 or TRBD2 (5 bases each). CDR1 and CDR2 from the germline V gene are LNHDA and SQIVND (reference sequence). The CDR3 runs 13 residues. CDR3 DNA: TGTGCCACCAAAGGGACGGGCTACAATGAGCAATTCTTC. Its protein is CATKGTGYNEQFF.

This clonotype has a handful of counts. The rearrangement joins TRBV6-2 or TRBV6-3 to TRBJ2-7, with 10 bases fitting TRBD1. With V trimmed by 6 bases and J by 3 bases, 8 bases remained unmatched. This CDR3 has 15 amino acids. Looked up from germline, CDR1 is MNHEY and CDR2 is SVGEGT. In nucleotides, the CDR3 is TGTGCCAGCAGAGAGCCCGGGACAGGGGACTACGAGCAGTACTTC. It encodes CASREPGTGDYEQYF.

In this sample, this clonotype turned up many times. The chain couples TRBV6-2 or TRBV6-3 to TRBJ2-1, with D possibly being TRBD2 (5 bases). The CDR3 has 16 amino acids. V dropped 6 bases and J dropped 7 bases, with 22 bases sitting between them. From germline, CDR1 is MNHEY and CDR2 SVGEGT. CDR3 protein: CASSPLLAQVKNEQFF. The DNA for the CDR3 is TGTGCCAGCAGCCCCCTCCTAGCTCAGGTGAAAAATGAGCAGTTCTTC.

This clonotype was detected a few times. The chain combines TRBV5-1 with TRBJ2-5; TRBD1 matches 9 bases. The germline gives CDR1 SGHRS, CDR2 YFSETQ. The CDR3 loop spans 15 amino acids. V shed 4 bases and J 5 bases; nucleotides not matched to a gene: 9. In DNA, the CDR3 is TGCGCCAGCAGCCCACAGGGGGCTGCGGGGGAGACCCAGTACTTC. It encodes CASSPQGAAGETQYF.

As regards this clonotype: The junction and the germline gene differ at one end; a read error may be behind it. The gene calls are TRBV5-1 and TRBJ2-3, with D unresolved. The CDR3 extends over 12 amino acids. The germline gives CDR1 SGHRS, CDR2 YFSETQ. The CDR3 coding sequence is TGCGCCAGCAGCTTGACCACAGATACGGAGTATTTT. This codes for CASSLTTDTEYF.

This clonotype was picked up many times. The rearrangement links TRBV29-1 to TRBJ1-1; D is undetermined. Germline-derived CDR1 and CDR2 are SQVTM and ANQGSEA. The CDR3 length is 11 residues. Trimming pared 1 base from V and 6 bases from J, leaving 6 bases between. In DNA form, the CDR3 reads TGCAGCGTTGAAGGTGGGGCTGAAGCTTTCTTT. It translates to CSVEGGAEAFF.

This clonotype was seen many times. The chain is built from TRBV27 and TRBJ2-1, with TRBD2 matching 10 bases. Germline assignment: CDR1 MNHEY and CDR2 SMNVEV (reference sequence). V dropped 5 bases and J dropped 4; count of bases not matched to a gene: 5. The CDR3 consists of 15 residues. CDR3 nucleotide sequence: TGTGCCAGCAGTCTACTAGCGGGGACTTACAATGAGCAGTTCTTC. The encoded protein is CASSLLAGTYNEQFF.

About this clonotype: A read error may be the cause here, since a much bigger clone is one base away. V usage is TRBV7-2 and J usage is TRBJ2-3; D is ambiguous. Per germline, CDR1 SGHTA and CDR2 FQGNSA. The CDR3 consists of 13 residues. The CDR3 nucleotides read TGTGCCAGCAGCCAAACTCTTAGGCTTTCGCAGTGTTTT. Translation gives CASSQTLRLSQCF.

This clonotype was detected ten times or more. V is TRBV5-5 and J is TRBJ1-1; TRBD1 might be the D (5 bases). The CDR3 totals 14 residues. Trimming removed 2 bases at V and 6 bases at J, with 14 bases between. Germline V gene sequence: CDR1 SGHKS, CDR2 YYEKEE (reference sequence). CDR3 loop: CASSFRKRDPEAFF. CDR3 nucleotides: TGTGCCAGCAGCTTTCGCAAGAGGGACCCTGAAGCTTTCTTT.

A note on this clonotype: The CDR3 end shows no conserved phenylalanine or tryptophan, and so a read error is likely. The J gene is TRBJ1-3, the V gene TRBV6-5; 8 bases are a match to TRBD1. The CDR3 extends over 17 amino acids. CDR1 is MNHEY, CDR2 SVGAGI, per germline. V lost 5 bases and J lost 2; bases outside the gene matches: 11. CDR3 nucleotides: TGTGCCAGCAGTGAAAATCCAGGGGGCCTGGCTGGAAACACCATATATCTT. Protein sequence: CASSENPGGLAGNTIYL.